These 18 T cell receptor beta chains were all obtained from the same sample, sequenced in a study of PD-1 blockade in classical Hodgkin lymphoma (TCRdb year 2020). Receptors were amplified or captured by the immunoSEQ multiplex PCR assay. In TCRdb, the immuneACCESS table is reduced to in-frame sequences with V and J assigned. These tables do not hold every clone; where another copy was compared, an unresolved V gene accounts for under half, and the others remain unexplained. This sample gives roughly 24,000 clones in total; around 80% of them show up just once. The ten largest clones add up to around 8% of the sample. The time point label on this specimen signifies: cycle 2 day 1 (C2D1) of nivolumab. All trial patients had relapsed after autologous stem cell transplantation, with cohorts A, B and C differing in prior brentuximab vedotin exposure. The material was peripheral blood mononuclear cells (PBMCs), obtained before the second cycle of nivolumab. The receptors derive from a human donor with classical Hodgkin lymphoma.

This chain uses TRBV5-1 with TRBJ2-1; 8 nucleotides align to TRBD1. V was clipped by 0 bases and J by 3 bases; unmatched bases: 2. In germline, CDR1 is SGHRS, CDR2 YFSETQ. This CDR3 region has 15 residues. The CDR3 bases are TGCGCCAGCAGCTTGGGGACAGGGAACTACAATGAGCAGTTCTTC. Protein sequence: CASSLGTGNYNEQFF.

V usage is TRBV5-1 and J usage is TRBJ2-4; a weak D match, TRBD2 (6 bases). The CDR3 extends over 15 amino acids. Between the trimmed V and J ends, which lost 5 bases and 0 bases, there was a span of 12 bases. Looked up from germline, CDR1 is SGHRS and CDR2 is YFSETQ. Here the CDR3 reads CASSWGVGAKNIQYF. For the CDR3, the DNA is TGCGCCAGCAGTTGGGGGGTGGGAGCCAAAAACATTCAGTACTTC. The full variable domain, completed using reference TRBV5-1 and TRBJ2-4, is KAGVTQTPRYLIKTRGQQVTLSCSPISGHRSVSWYQQTPGQGLQFLFEYFSETQRNKGNFPGRFSGRQFSNSRSEMNVSTLELGDSALYLCASSWGVGAKNIQYFGAGTRLSVL.

This chain connects TRBV5-5 to TRBJ2-1, with 9 bases lining up with TRBD2. The CDR3 totals 18 residues. CDR1 and CDR2 from the germline V gene are SGHKS and YYEKEE (reference sequence). Trimming at V came to 4 bases and at J to 0 bases, leaving 11 bases not matched to a gene. The CDR3 here is CASSTSSGVFSSYNEQFF. CDR3 nucleotide sequence: TGTGCCAGCAGCACCTCTAGCGGGGTTTTTTCCTCCTACAATGAGCAGTTCTTC.

The chain uses TRBV4-1 and TRBJ2-1; tentatively, D is TRBD1 (5 bases). CDR1 is MGHRA and CDR2 is YSYEKL in the germline V gene. The CDR3 length is 17 residues. V was shortened by 1 base and J by 3 bases, with 16 bases between the two germline ends. The CDR3 DNA sequence: TGCGCCAGCAGCCAAGTCAGTATAGGGGCTGGCTACAATGAGCAGTTCTTC. Translated: CASSQVSIGAGYNEQFF.

The chain links TRBV9 to TRBJ1-1, with D possibly matching TRBD1 (5 bases). This CDR3 spans 14 amino acids. The germline gives CDR1 SGDLS, CDR2 YYNGEE. V was cut by 4 bases and J by 5 bases, with 15 bases left in between. CDR3 nucleotide sequence: TGTGCCAGCAGCCGTTTTGGGGGTGGGACTGAAGCTTTCTTT. Its translation: CASSRFGGGTEAFF.

The chain has TRBV5-4 and TRBJ1-6, with a weak D call TRBD1 (6 bases). Germline lookup yields CDR1 SGHNT and CDR2 YYREEE (reference sequence). Trimming cost V 6 bases and J 7 bases, with 14 bases left between them. This CDR3 has 14 residues. The CDR3, as DNA: TGTGCCAGCACTAGCAGGGGCGGGAATTCACCCCTCCACTTT. This encodes CASTSRGGNSPLHF.

V and J are TRBV11-2 and TRBJ1-6; D remains ambiguous. The CDR3 loop spans 16 amino acids. The ends were cut back, 3 bases at V and 7 bases at J, with 16 bases in the middle. Germline V CDR1 and CDR2: SGHAT, FQNNGV. This CDR3 is CASSFWPKGSNSPLHF. CDR3 bases: TGTGCCAGCAGCTTTTGGCCAAAAGGCAGCAATTCACCCCTCCACTTT.

V and J are TRBV9 and TRBJ2-3; a possible D gene is TRBD2 (6 bases). V was cut by 3 bases and J by 14 bases, with 16 bases left in between. Germline assignment: CDR1 SGDLS and CDR2 YYNGEE. The CDR3 is made up of 12 amino acids. As DNA, the CDR3 is TGTGCCAGCAGCGCCCAGACTAGTCTTGCGTATTTT. It codes for CASSAQTSLAYF.

The rearrangement links TRBV27 to TRBJ2-3; 7 bases match TRBD2. Germline V gene data show CDR1 as MNHEY and CDR2 as SMNVEV (reference sequence). V lost 7 bases to trimming and J lost 7 bases; unmatched junction nucleotides: 8. CDR3 length: 13 residues. CDR3 in amino acids: CASTPGGGNTQYF. CDR3 in DNA: TGTGCCAGCACCCCTGGGGGAGGGAATACGCAGTATTTT.

This chain joins TRBV11-2 and TRBJ2-3; 8 nucleotides agree with TRBD1. The CDR3 has 15 amino acids. V lost 5 bases and J lost 0; bases outside the gene matches: 4. Looked up from germline, CDR1 is SGHAT and CDR2 is FQNNGV. CDR3 bases: TGTGCCAGCAGCCCACAGGGGGTGAGCACAGATACGCAGTATTTT. Residues: CASSPQGVSTDTQYF.

The chain combines TRBV6-6 with TRBJ2-7; perhaps TRBD2 as D (6 bases). CDR3 size: 13 residues. Germline CDR1 and CDR2: MNHNY and SVGAGI (reference sequence). V shed 2 bases and J shed 5 bases, with 10 bases lying between them. The CDR3 is CASSYPGRNEQYF. The DNA for the CDR3 is TGTGCCAGCAGTTACCCAGGGAGGAACGAGCAGTACTTC.

This rearrangement joins TRBV5-1 to TRBJ2-2, with D perhaps matching TRBD1 (6 bases). CDR1 and CDR2 from the germline V gene are SGHRS and YFSETQ. Trimming removed 4 bases at V and 6 bases at J, with 13 bases between. CDR3 length: 14 amino acids. The CDR3: CASSPTGSAGELFF. The CDR3 nucleotides are TGCGCCAGCAGCCCAACAGGGTCGGCCGGGGAGCTGTTTTTT.

The chain couples TRBV20-1 to TRBJ1-1; TRBD1 is a possible D gene (6 bases). This CDR3 has 11 residues. The V end lost 6 bases, the J end lost 7 bases, and 12 bases lay between the germline ends. The V gene's germline CDR1 is DFQATT and CDR2 SNEGSKA (reference sequence). The CDR3 DNA sequence: TGCAGTGCGGAACAGGGAATTGAAGCTTTCTTT. This translates into CSAEQGIEAFF.

This CDR3 reads CASSDLGTGDNSPLHF. The DNA for the CDR3 is TGTGCCAGCAGTGATTTAGGGACAGGAGATAATTCACCCCTCCACTTT. The chain employs TRBV2 and TRBJ1-6; 8 nucleotides match TRBD1. This CDR3 contains 16 residues. Germline-derived CDR1 and CDR2 are SNHLY and FYNNEI. V gave up 3 bases and J gave up 5 bases; unmatched junction bases: 6.

This clone occurred once. CDR3 bases: TGTGCCAGCAGTATCAGCGGAATGAACACCGGGGAGCTGTTTTTT. Encoded protein: CASSISGMNTGELFF. The chain is built from TRBV6-5 and TRBJ2-2; maybe TRBD2 (5 bases). The CDR3 runs to 15 residues. V dropped 5 bases and J dropped 1 base, with 11 bases sitting between them. The V gene's germline CDR1 is MNHEY and CDR2 SVGAGI.

The rearrangement links TRBV6-5 to TRBJ2-5, with D perhaps matching TRBD2 (6 bases). This CDR3 is 15 amino acids long. The V end was cut by 2 bases, the J end by 1 base, with 11 bases between. CDR1 and CDR2 (germline): MNHEY, SVGAGI. CDR3 region: CASSYLSGLQETQYF. The DNA of the CDR3 is TGTGCCAGCAGTTACCTGTCGGGACTCCAAGAGACCCAGTACTTC.

CDR3 sequence: CASSRDRGLYEQYF. CDR3 DNA sequence: TGTGCCAGCTCACGGGACAGGGGGCTATACGAGCAGTACTTC. V usage is TRBV18 and J usage is TRBJ2-7; 12 positions match TRBD1. The junction had 2 bases not matched to a gene; V was cut back by 4 bases and J by 4 bases. Germline V gene lookup returns CDR1 KGHSH and CDR2 LQKENI. The CDR3 has 14 amino acids.

The chain combines TRBV7-6 with TRBJ2-7; 9 positions match TRBD1. The V gene's germline CDR1 is SGHVS and CDR2 FNYEAQ. Trimming cost V 3 bases and J 5 bases; bases outside gene matches: 5. The CDR3 is made up of 14 amino acids. CDR3 sequence (DNA): TGTGCCAGCAGCTTCCGGGACAGGGTCCACGAGCAGTACTTC. This gives the protein CASSFRDRVHEQYF.